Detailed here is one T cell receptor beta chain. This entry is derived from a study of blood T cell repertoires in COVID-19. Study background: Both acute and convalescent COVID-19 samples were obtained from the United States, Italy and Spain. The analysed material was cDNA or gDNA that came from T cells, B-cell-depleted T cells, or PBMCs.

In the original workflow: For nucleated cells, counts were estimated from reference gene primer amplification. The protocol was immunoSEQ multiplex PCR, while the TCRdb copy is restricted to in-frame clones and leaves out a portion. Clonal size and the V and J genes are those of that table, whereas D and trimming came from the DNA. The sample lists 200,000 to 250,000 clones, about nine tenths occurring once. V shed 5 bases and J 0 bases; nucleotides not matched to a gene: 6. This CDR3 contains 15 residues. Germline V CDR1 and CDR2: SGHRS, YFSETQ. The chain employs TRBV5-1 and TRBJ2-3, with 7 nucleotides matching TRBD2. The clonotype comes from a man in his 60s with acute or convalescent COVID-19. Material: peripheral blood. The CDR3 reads CASRSSGTSTDTQYF. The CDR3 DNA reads TGCGCCAGCAGGTCTAGCGGTACTAGCACAGATACGCAGTATTTT. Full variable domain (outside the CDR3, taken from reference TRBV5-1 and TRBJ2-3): KAGVTQTPRYLIKTRGQQVTLSCSPISGHRSVSWYQQTPGQGLQFLFEYFSETQRNKGNFPGRFSGRQFSNSRSEMNVSTLELGDSALYLCASRSSGTSTDTQYFGPGTRLTVL.